These 13 T cell receptor beta chains were sequenced from one sample in a study of radiotherapy plus CTLA-4 blockade in lung cancer. Sequenced by immunoSEQ multiplex PCR; TCRdb stores in-frame clones only, minus some. The table lists 85,000 to 90,000 clones, less than 80% of them singletons. The material sequenced was peripheral blood, taken from a patient treated with radiotherapy plus ipilimumab. The receptors originated from a human donor with non-small cell lung cancer that progressed on radiotherapy plus ipilimumab.

This clone was seen more than once but under ten times. The genes are TRBV5-1 and TRBJ2-3; 9 bases are a match to TRBD1. CDR3 size: 15 residues. Germline assignment: CDR1 SGHRS and CDR2 YFSETQ. Losses at the gene ends were 6 bases for V and 1 base for J; bases not matched to a gene: 6. The CDR3 reads CASTLWDRGTDTQYF. For the CDR3, the DNA is TGCGCCAGCACCCTTTGGGACAGGGGCACAGATACGCAGTATTTT.

The gene calls are TRBV27 and TRBJ1-2; 9 bases fit TRBD1. V gave up 6 bases and J gave up 5 bases; unmatched junction bases: 7. Germline V gene lookup returns CDR1 MNHEY and CDR2 SMNVEV (reference sequence). The CDR3 has 14 amino acids. The CDR3 DNA sequence: TGTGCCAGCAGAGACAGGGGGACGGGGTATGGCTACACCTTC. This encodes CASRDRGTGYGYTF.

CDR3 protein: CASSHDAGPVYEQYF. The CDR3 DNA reads TGCGCCAGCAGCCACGATGCAGGGCCTGTCTACGAGCAGTACTTC. This chain links TRBV4-3 with TRBJ2-7; D might be TRBD1 (5 bases). The CDR3 runs 15 residues. Germline CDR1 LGHNA, CDR2 YSLEER. V was shortened by 3 bases and J by 3 bases, with 15 bases between the two germline ends.

Turning to this clone: Other DNA sequences in the same sample also yield this CDR3. The CDR3 here is CASSLGRNTEAFF. DNA for the CDR3: TGTGCCAGCTCCCTCGGGCGGAACACTGAAGCTTTCTTT. The rearrangement uses TRBV28 and TRBJ1-1, with D uncertain. V was trimmed by 8 bases and J by 1 base, leaving 11 bases between them. The germline gives CDR1 MDHEN, CDR2 SYDVKM. CDR3 length equals 13 residues.

V gene TRBV2 combines with J gene TRBJ1-2, with D maybe TRBD1 (6 bases). With 3 bases removed from V and 11 bases from J, the gap between germline ends came to 13 bases. Germline assignment: CDR1 SNHLY and CDR2 FYNNEI. CDR3 size: 12 residues. CDR3 protein: CASSDRGRLYTF. The CDR3 nucleotides read TGTGCCAGCAGTGACAGGGGCCGTTTATACACCTTC.

The rearrangement uses TRBV5-5 and TRBJ1-4, with TRBD1 matching 9 bases. The V gene's germline CDR1 is SGHKS and CDR2 YYEKEE (reference sequence). The CDR3 runs to 14 residues. V trimming: 5 bases; J trimming: 5 bases; junction bases outside the gene matches: 4. The CDR3 region is CASRAGTGNEKLFF. DNA for the CDR3: TGTGCCAGCAGAGCCGGGACAGGGAATGAAAAACTGTTTTTT.

V usage is TRBV4-3 and J usage is TRBJ1-5; 8 bases agree with TRBD1. Germline assignment: CDR1 LGHNA and CDR2 YSLEER. J gave up 7 bases and V 0 bases, and 5 bases lay outside the gene matches. This CDR3 is 15 amino acids long. CDR3 nucleotides: TGCGCCAGCAGCCAAGATAGTCAGGGGGCCCAGCCCCAGCATTTT. It specifies CASSQDSQGAQPQHF.

This clone was observed a few times. The rearrangement joins TRBV18 to TRBJ2-7; no reliable D call. Trimming took off 3 bases at V and 3 bases at J, with 12 bases between the two ends. CDR1 is KGHSH, CDR2 LQKENI, per germline. The CDR3 loop spans 14 amino acids. The CDR3 spells CASSPGTMGYEQYF. CDR3 nucleotides: TGTGCCAGCTCACCTGGTACTATGGGCTACGAGCAGTACTTC.

This chain uses TRBV10-3 with TRBJ2-7; TRBD1 aligns across 7 bases. CDR1 is ENHRY, CDR2 SYGVKD, per germline. This CDR3 comprises 12 residues. The V segment lost 7 bases and the J segment 3 bases; nucleotides outside the gene matches: 3. The CDR3 DNA reads TGTGCCATCACCGGGGACAGCTACGAGCAGTACTTC. Residues: CAITGDSYEQYF.

Comments on this clone: The identical CDR3 is also encoded by other nucleotide sequences in the sample. This chain connects TRBV2 to TRBJ2-5; a weak D match, TRBD1 (5 bases). The CDR3 runs to 12 residues. Looked up from germline, CDR1 is SNHLY and CDR2 is FYNNEI. V was shortened by 3 bases and J by 4 bases, with 6 bases between the two germline ends. DNA of the CDR3: TGTGCCAGCAGTGATAGGGGAGAGACCCAGTACTTC. Translation: CASSDRGETQYF.

The V call is TRBV29-1, the J call TRBJ1-4, with D tentatively TRBD1 (5 bases). Germline lookup yields CDR1 SQVTM and CDR2 ANQGSEA. V lost 4 bases and J lost 8, with 17 bases in between. This CDR3 is built from 14 residues. The CDR3, as DNA: TGCAGCGTTGTGGTGCCAGGGATGGAAGAAAAACTGTTTTTT. Protein product: CSVVVPGMEEKLFF.

CDR3 DNA sequence: TGTGCCAGCAGTCCAGGGGGCTACGAGCAGTACTTC. Protein product: CASSPGGYEQYF. This chain links TRBV6-5 with TRBJ2-7, with TRBD1 identical over 7 bases. The CDR3 covers 12 residues. Germline assignment: CDR1 MNHEY and CDR2 SVGAGI. V shed 5 bases and J 3 bases; nucleotides not matched to a gene: 1.

This clone has only a few counts. The chain recombines TRBV6-6 with TRBJ1-5, with 7 bases fitting TRBD1. Per germline, CDR1 MNHNY and CDR2 SVGAGI (reference sequence). V lost 0 bases, J lost 6 bases, and 5 bases stayed unmatched. CDR3 length: 15 residues. The CDR3 region has the DNA TGTGCCAGCAGTTACTCGGGAGACAGGGTTCAGCCCCAGCATTTT. Protein product: CASSYSGDRVQPQHF.